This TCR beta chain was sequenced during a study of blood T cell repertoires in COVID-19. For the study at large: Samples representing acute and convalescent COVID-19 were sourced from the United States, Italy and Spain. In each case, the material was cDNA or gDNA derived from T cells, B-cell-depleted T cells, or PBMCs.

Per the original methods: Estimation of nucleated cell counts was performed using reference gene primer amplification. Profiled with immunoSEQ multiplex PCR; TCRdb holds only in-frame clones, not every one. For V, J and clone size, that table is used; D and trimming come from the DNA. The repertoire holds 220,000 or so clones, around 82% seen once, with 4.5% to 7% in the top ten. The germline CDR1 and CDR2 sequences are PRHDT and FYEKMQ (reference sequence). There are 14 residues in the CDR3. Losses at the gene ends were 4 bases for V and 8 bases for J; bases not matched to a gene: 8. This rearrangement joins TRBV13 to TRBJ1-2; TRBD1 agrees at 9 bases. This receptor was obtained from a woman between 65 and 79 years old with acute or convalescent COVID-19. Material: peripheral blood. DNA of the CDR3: TGTGCCAGCAGCTCCCGGACAGGGGTCGTGGGCTACACCTTC. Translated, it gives CASSSRTGVVGYTF.